This T cell receptor beta chain was retrieved from a study of lymphopenia after photon versus proton radiotherapy. Study-wide findings and caveats: Post-nadir TCR diversity decline inversely tracked overall survival among those who died. Relative stability marked proton patients; photon patients lost diversity and naive cells. After the lymphocyte nadir, photon-treated repertoires showed oligoclonal expansion, especially of CD8+ Temra cells.

V was pared by 0 bases and J by 1 base, with 11 bases between. The CDR3 totals 16 residues. Per germline, CDR1 SGHRS and CDR2 YFSETQ. Concerning this clone: Its antigen is not known.

Assay: immunoSEQ multiplex PCR; the TCRdb copy retains only in-frame clones and omits some. There are roughly 64,000 clones in the sample; roughly nine tenths occur only once, and around 13% lies in the top ten. The chain has TRBV5-1 and TRBJ1-3; D gene unclear. This TCR derives from a man older than 75 with esophageal cancer. The source was peripheral blood, collected from a patient treated with proton-based radiotherapy. The DNA for the CDR3 is TGCGCCAGCAGCTTGGTGGGGAGTATGTCTGGAAACACCATATATTTT. As protein: CASSLVGSMSGNTIYF.